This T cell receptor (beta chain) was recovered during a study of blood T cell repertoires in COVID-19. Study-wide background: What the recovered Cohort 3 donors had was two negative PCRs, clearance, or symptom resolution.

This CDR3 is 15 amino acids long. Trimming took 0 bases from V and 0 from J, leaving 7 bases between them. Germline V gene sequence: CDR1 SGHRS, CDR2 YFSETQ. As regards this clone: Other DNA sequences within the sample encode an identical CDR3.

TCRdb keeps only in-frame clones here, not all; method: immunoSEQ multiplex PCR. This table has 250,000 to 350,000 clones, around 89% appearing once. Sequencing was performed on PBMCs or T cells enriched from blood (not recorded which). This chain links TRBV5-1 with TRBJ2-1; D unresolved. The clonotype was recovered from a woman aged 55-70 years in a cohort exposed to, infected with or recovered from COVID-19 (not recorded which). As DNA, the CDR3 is TGCGCCAGCAGCTTGGGAGACTCCTCCTACAATGAGCAGTTCTTC. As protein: CASSLGDSSYNEQFF.